The sequence of this TCR beta chain was determined in a study of T cells in pancreatic ductal adenocarcinoma. Germline-derived CDR1 and CDR2 are MDHEN and SYDVKM. V was clipped by 5 bases and J by 5 bases, with 13 bases between them. CDR3 length: 15 residues. Comment on this clone: Antigen specificity is unknown.

The study's findings and limits: This surgical cohort overrepresents the minority presenting with early-stage disease. Tumor samples had fewer productive templates and roughly 7.7-fold fewer unique clonotypes than blood. Tumor and blood clonality did not differ significantly, about 0.11 versus 0.072.

The assay was immunoSEQ multiplex PCR, and TCRdb's table has in-frame clones only and misses some. Here the sample spans over 90,000 clones, over 90% being singletons. The selected patients with pancreatic ductal adenocarcinoma had surgery but no neoadjuvant therapy. The V gene is TRBV28, the J gene TRBJ2-6; unclear D gene. Sequenced: PBMCs. The TCR sequence derives from a human donor with pancreatic ductal adenocarcinoma. CDR3 nucleotide sequence: TGTGCCAGCAGTCTCGGCCCAGGTTGGGCCAACGTCCTGACTTTC. Translation gives CASSLGPGWANVLTF.